One sample yielded the 19 T cell receptor beta chains listed below, sequenced in a study of OX40 agonist ivuxolimab in advanced cancers. Sequencing used immunoSEQ multiplex PCR; TCRdb keeps in-frame clones, though not all of them. The table lists 13,000 to 15,000 clones, around 77% of them singletons. This specimen was CD4+ or CD8+ T cells sorted from blood, taken in a trial of the OX40 agonist ivuxolimab. All receptors derive from an adult with an advanced solid tumor such as melanoma, head and neck, liver or kidney cancer.

The chain couples TRBV9 to TRBJ2-4; 10 bases are a match to TRBD1. Germline assignment: CDR1 SGDLS and CDR2 YYNGEE. CDR3 length: 15 residues. Trimming took 4 bases from V and 5 from J; bases not matched to a gene: 6. The CDR3 spells CASSPAGTGENIQYF. Written as DNA, the CDR3 is TGTGCCAGCAGCCCAGCCGGGACAGGGGAAAACATTCAGTACTTC. The entire variable domain, with the rest obtained from reference TRBV9 and TRBJ2-4, is as follows: DSGVTQTPKHLITATGQRVTLRCSPRSGDLSVYWYQQSLDQGLQFLIQYYNGEERAKGNILERFSAQQFPDLHSELNLSSLELGDSALYFCASSPAGTGENIQYFGAGTRLSVL.

The J gene is TRBJ2-3, the V gene TRBV7-9, with a tentative D call TRBD2 (5 bases). Deletions cut 4 bases from V and 0 bases from J, with 17 bases between. Germline values: CDR1 SEHNR, CDR2 FQNEAQ (reference sequence). The CDR3 contains 17 residues. CDR3 DNA sequence: TGTGCCAGCAGCTCTACCAGTGTACGGACTAGCACAGATACGCAGTATTTT. Amino acids: CASSSTSVRTSTDTQYF.

The V call is TRBV19, the J call TRBJ1-5, with D possibly TRBD1 on 5 matching bases. V dropped 9 bases and J dropped 0 bases, with 12 bases sitting between them. The CDR3 runs to 14 residues. The germline gives CDR1 LNHDA, CDR2 SQIVND (reference sequence). In DNA, the CDR3 is TGTGCCAGCGACCAGGGTAGTAGCAATCAGCCCCAGCATTTT. Residues: CASDQGSSNQPQHF.

This clone was detected a few times. The chain combines TRBV5-1 with TRBJ1-2, with 7 nucleotides matching TRBD1. CDR1 SGHRS and CDR2 YFSETQ come from the germline V gene. J lost 3 bases, V lost 4 bases, and 9 bases had no gene match. The CDR3 runs to 15 residues. The CDR3 nucleotides read TGCGCCAGCAGCCCCTATGGGGACAGTTACTATGGCTACACCTTC. It specifies CASSPYGDSYYGYTF. Supplemented by reference TRBV5-1 and TRBJ1-2, the full variable domain reads KAGVTQTPRYLIKTRGQQVTLSCSPISGHRSVSWYQQTPGQGLQFLFEYFSETQRNKGNFPGRFSGRQFSNSRSEMNVSTLELGDSALYLCASSPYGDSYYGYTFGSGTRLTVV.

The chain has TRBV6-5 and TRBJ1-5; a possible D gene is TRBD1 (5 bases). The CDR3 extends over 13 amino acids. Germline V gene data show CDR1 as MNHEY and CDR2 as SVGAGI. Trimming pared 6 bases from V and 7 bases from J, leaving 13 bases between. The CDR3 protein is CASSRWGEQPQHF. The CDR3 nucleotides read TGTGCCAGCAGCCGTTGGGGGGAACAGCCCCAGCATTTT.

V usage is TRBV7-9 and J usage is TRBJ2-1, with D tentatively TRBD1 or TRBD2 (5 bases each). This CDR3 comprises 13 residues. CDR1 SEHNR and CDR2 FQNEAQ come from the germline V gene (reference sequence). Trimming pared 11 bases from V and 4 bases from J, leaving 15 bases between. The CDR3 here is CALWGSPYNEQFF. DNA for the CDR3: TGTGCCTTATGGGGGAGCCCGTACAATGAGCAGTTCTTC.

The chain is built from TRBV27 and TRBJ2-1, with 9 bases aligning to TRBD2. The CDR3 is 15 amino acids. Germline V CDR1 and CDR2: MNHEY, SMNVEV (reference sequence). The trim removed 3 bases at V and 2 bases at J, leaving 2 bases unmatched. The CDR3: CASSFGGRAYNEQFF. CDR3 coding DNA: TGTGCCAGCAGTTTCGGCGGGAGGGCCTACAATGAGCAGTTCTTC.

The chain carries TRBV7-8 and TRBJ2-3; 8 positions agree with TRBD1. Germline CDR1 SGHVS, CDR2 FQNEAQ. CDR3 length equals 15 residues. Trimming took 5 bases from V and 2 from J; bases not matched to a gene: 6. The CDR3 is CASSGQGGATDTQYF. Here the CDR3 DNA reads TGTGCCAGCAGCGGACAGGGCGGGGCCACAGATACGCAGTATTTT.

The V and J genes are TRBV6-5 and TRBJ2-5; no clear D. Germline lookup yields CDR1 MNHEY and CDR2 SVGAGI. Trimming cost V 4 bases and J 2 bases, with 11 bases left between them. The CDR3 is made up of 14 amino acids. CDR3 sequence (DNA): TGTGCCAGCAGTTTCCTAGGTGGGCAAGAGACCCAGTACTTC. It is translated as CASSFLGGQETQYF.

The chain recombines TRBV6-1 with TRBJ1-1; D gene uncertain. V shed 7 bases and J shed 1 base, with 4 bases lying between them. CDR1 is MNHNS, CDR2 SASEGT, per germline. This CDR3 has 11 amino acids. CDR3 region: CASKGNTEAFF. In DNA form, the CDR3 reads TGTGCCAGCAAGGGGAACACTGAAGCTTTCTTT.

The chain is built from TRBV7-9 and TRBJ2-1; 10 positions match TRBD2. Germline V lookup: CDR1 SEHNR, CDR2 FQNEAQ (reference sequence). The J segment lost 7 bases and the V segment lost 6 bases, leaving 9 bases of the junction unmatched. The CDR3 length is 15 residues. The CDR3 DNA follows: TGTGCCAGCAGGAAGCGGGAGGGCCGGGGGAATGAGCAGTTCTTC. It encodes CASRKREGRGNEQFF.

This clone has a handful of counts. Other DNA sequences in the same sample also yield this CDR3. The rearrangement links TRBV6-5 to TRBJ2-2; D gene ambiguous. The ends were cut back, 6 bases at V and 3 bases at J, with 14 bases in the middle. This CDR3 contains 15 residues. CDR1 and CDR2 (germline): MNHEY, SVGAGI. In nucleotides, the CDR3 is TGTGCCAGCAGAGACGGACGAACGTACACCGGGGAGCTGTTTTTT. Protein sequence: CASRDGRTYTGELFF.

This clone was seen a single time. V and J are TRBV9 and TRBJ1-2; 10 bases match TRBD1. Germline trimming cut 4 bases from V and 6 bases from J; bases unmatched to any gene: 3. The CDR3 is 13 amino acids. Germline V gene lookup returns CDR1 SGDLS and CDR2 YYNGEE. The CDR3 sequence: CASSRQGADGYTF. For the CDR3, the DNA is TGTGCCAGCAGCAGACAGGGGGCGGATGGCTACACCTTC.

This chain connects TRBV7-9 to TRBJ2-1; 11 bases line up with TRBD2. The CDR3 runs to 17 residues. Germline V gives CDR1 SEHNR, CDR2 FQNEAQ (reference sequence). Trimming took 5 bases from V and 3 from J; bases not matched to a gene: 9. The CDR3 DNA follows: TGTGCCAGCAGCACCACTCGGGGGACTAGCGGCTACAATGAGCAGTTCTTC. It yields the protein CASSTTRGTSGYNEQFF.

Here the CDR3 reads CASRDGTTSSFEYF. The CDR3, as DNA: TGTGCCAGTAGGGACGGGACTACAAGCAGTTTCGAGTACTTC. The chain uses TRBV6-5 and TRBJ2-5; 7 bases line up with TRBD2. CDR3 size: 14 residues. CDR1 MNHEY and CDR2 SVGAGI come from the germline V gene. The V gene end was trimmed by 9 bases and the J gene end by 12 bases; junction bases not matched to a gene: 19.

The chain employs TRBV7-9 and TRBJ2-7, with D possibly being TRBD1 (6 bases). V was pared by 4 bases and J by 3 bases, with 13 bases between. From germline, CDR1 is SEHNR and CDR2 FQNEAQ (reference sequence). This CDR3 comprises 14 residues. This chain's CDR3 is CASSSPGQIYEQYF. The CDR3 DNA follows: TGTGCCAGCAGCTCACCCGGACAGATCTACGAGCAGTACTTC. Based on the CDR3 plus reference TRBV7-9 and TRBJ2-7, the full variable domain is DTGVSQNPRHKITKRGQNVTFRCDPISEHNRLYWYRQTLGQGPEFLTYFQNEAQLEKSRLLSDRFSAERPKGSFSTLEIQRTEQGDSAMYLCASSSPGQIYEQYFGPGTRLTVT.

The gene calls are TRBV14 and TRBJ2-3; 9 nucleotides agree with TRBD2. Germline V gives CDR1 SGHDN, CDR2 FVKESK. This CDR3 comprises 17 residues. The V segment lost 0 bases and the J segment 0 bases; nucleotides outside the gene matches: 4. The CDR3 spells CASSQDRTSASTDTQYF. CDR3 in DNA: TGTGCCAGCAGCCAAGACCGGACTAGCGCCAGCACAGATACGCAGTATTTT. The full variable domain, its missing parts supplied by reference TRBV14 and TRBJ2-3, is EAGVTQFPSHSVIEKGQTVTLRCDPISGHDNLYWYRRVMGKEIKFLLHFVKESKQDESGMPNNRFLAERTGGTYSTLKVQPAELEDSGVYFCASSQDRTSASTDTQYFGPGTRLTVL.

This sequence joins TRBV11-1 and TRBJ1-2; TRBD1 agrees at 10 bases. V dropped 0 bases and J dropped 4; count of bases not matched to a gene: 5. Germline V gene lookup returns CDR1 SGHAT and CDR2 FQDESV (reference sequence). This CDR3 is built from 16 residues. For the CDR3, the DNA is TGTGCCAGCAGCTTAGCGGAGGGACAGGGGATCTATGGCTACACCTTC. Amino acids: CASSLAEGQGIYGYTF. Full variable domain (remainder filled in from reference TRBV11-1 and TRBJ1-2): EAEVAQSPRYKITEKSQAVAFWCDPISGHATLYWYRQILGQGPELLVQFQDESVVDDSQLPKDRFSAERLKGVDSTLKIQPAELGDSAMYLCASSLAEGQGIYGYTFGSGTRLTVV.

The chain combines TRBV5-1 with TRBJ2-1, with TRBD2 identical over 10 bases. Trimming at V came to 0 bases and at J to 8 bases, leaving 8 bases not matched to a gene. The germline gives CDR1 SGHRS, CDR2 YFSETQ. The CDR3 length is 16 residues. In DNA, the CDR3 is TGCGCCAGCAGCTTGGGGAGGGCTAGCGGGAGCGATGAGCAGTTCTTC. Amino acids: CASSLGRASGSDEQFF.